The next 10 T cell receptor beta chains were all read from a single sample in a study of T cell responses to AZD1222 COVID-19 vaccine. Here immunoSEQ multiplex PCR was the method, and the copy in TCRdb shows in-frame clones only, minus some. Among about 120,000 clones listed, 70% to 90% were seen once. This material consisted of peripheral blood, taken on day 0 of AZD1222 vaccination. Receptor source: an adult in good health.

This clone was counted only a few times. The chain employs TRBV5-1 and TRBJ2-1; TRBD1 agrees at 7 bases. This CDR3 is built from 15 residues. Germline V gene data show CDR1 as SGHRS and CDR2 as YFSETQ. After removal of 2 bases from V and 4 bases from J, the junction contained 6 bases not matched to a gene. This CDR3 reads CASSLGQGVYNEQFF. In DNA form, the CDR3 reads TGCGCCAGCAGCTTAGGGCAGGGGGTGTACAATGAGCAGTTCTTC.

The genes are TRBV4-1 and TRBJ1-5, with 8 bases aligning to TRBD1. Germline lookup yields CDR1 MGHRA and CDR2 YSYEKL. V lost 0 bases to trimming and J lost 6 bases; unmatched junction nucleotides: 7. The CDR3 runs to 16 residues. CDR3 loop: CASSQDRTGMGQPQHF. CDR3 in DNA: TGCGCCAGCAGCCAAGATCGGACAGGGATGGGTCAGCCCCAGCATTTT.

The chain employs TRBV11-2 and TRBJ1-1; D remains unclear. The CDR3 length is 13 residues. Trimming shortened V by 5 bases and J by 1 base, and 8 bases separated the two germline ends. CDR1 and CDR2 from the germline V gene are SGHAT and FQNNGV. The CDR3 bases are TGTGCCAGCAGCCCTCAACGGAACACTGAAGCTTTCTTT. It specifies CASSPQRNTEAFF. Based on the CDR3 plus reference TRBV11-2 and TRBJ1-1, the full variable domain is EAGVAQSPRYKIIEKRQSVAFWCNPISGHATLYWYQQILGQGPKLLIQFQNNGVVDDSQLPKDRFSAERLKGVDSTLKIQPAKLEDSAVYLCASSPQRNTEAFFGQGTRLTVV.

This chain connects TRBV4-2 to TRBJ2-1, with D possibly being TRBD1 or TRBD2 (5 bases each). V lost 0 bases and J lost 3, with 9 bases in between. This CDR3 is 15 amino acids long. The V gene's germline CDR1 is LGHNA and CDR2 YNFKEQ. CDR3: CASSQDGTDYNEQFF. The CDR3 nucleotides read TGTGCCAGCAGCCAAGACGGGACGGACTACAATGAGCAGTTCTTC.

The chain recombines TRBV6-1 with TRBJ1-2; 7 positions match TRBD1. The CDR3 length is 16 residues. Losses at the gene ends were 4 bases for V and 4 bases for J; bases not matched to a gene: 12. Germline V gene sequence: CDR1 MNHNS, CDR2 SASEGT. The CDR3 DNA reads TGTGCCAGCAGTGGTCTCCGGGACAGTACCGTCTATGGCTACACCTTC. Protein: CASSGLRDSTVYGYTF.

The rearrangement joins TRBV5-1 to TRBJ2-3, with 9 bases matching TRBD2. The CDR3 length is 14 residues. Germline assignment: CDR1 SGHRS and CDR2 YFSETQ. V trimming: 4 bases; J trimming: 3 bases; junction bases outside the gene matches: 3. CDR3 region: CASSSGGPTDTQYF. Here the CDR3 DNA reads TGCGCCAGCAGCAGCGGGGGGCCTACAGATACGCAGTATTTT.

CDR3 in DNA: TGCGCCAGCGGACCCAGGAACTCCTATAATTCACCCCTCCACTTT. Amino acids: CASGPRNSYNSPLHF. This chain joins TRBV5-1 and TRBJ1-6; no clear D. The CDR3 contains 15 residues. V lost 7 bases and J lost 0, with 11 bases in between. The germline CDR1 and CDR2 sequences are SGHRS and YFSETQ.

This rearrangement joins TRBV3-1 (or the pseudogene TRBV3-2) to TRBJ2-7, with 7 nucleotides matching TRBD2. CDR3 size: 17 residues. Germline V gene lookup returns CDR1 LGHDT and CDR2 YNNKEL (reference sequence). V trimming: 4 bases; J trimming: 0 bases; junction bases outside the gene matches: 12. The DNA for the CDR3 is TGTGCCAGCAGCCGAAGCCAGGGAGCGGGGCGCTCCTACGAGCAGTACTTC. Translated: CASSRSQGAGRSYEQYF.

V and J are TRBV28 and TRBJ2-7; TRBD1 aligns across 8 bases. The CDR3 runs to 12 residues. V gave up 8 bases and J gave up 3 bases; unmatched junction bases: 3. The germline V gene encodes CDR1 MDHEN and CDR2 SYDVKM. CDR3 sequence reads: CASQGQDYEQYF. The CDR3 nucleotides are TGTGCCAGCCAGGGACAGGACTACGAGCAGTACTTC.

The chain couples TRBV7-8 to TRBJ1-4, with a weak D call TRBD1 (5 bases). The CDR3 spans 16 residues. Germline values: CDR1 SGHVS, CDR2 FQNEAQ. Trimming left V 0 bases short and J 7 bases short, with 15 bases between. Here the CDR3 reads CASSLARTLGGEKLFF. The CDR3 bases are TGTGCCAGCAGCTTAGCCCGGACACTGGGGGGTGAAAAACTGTTTTTT.